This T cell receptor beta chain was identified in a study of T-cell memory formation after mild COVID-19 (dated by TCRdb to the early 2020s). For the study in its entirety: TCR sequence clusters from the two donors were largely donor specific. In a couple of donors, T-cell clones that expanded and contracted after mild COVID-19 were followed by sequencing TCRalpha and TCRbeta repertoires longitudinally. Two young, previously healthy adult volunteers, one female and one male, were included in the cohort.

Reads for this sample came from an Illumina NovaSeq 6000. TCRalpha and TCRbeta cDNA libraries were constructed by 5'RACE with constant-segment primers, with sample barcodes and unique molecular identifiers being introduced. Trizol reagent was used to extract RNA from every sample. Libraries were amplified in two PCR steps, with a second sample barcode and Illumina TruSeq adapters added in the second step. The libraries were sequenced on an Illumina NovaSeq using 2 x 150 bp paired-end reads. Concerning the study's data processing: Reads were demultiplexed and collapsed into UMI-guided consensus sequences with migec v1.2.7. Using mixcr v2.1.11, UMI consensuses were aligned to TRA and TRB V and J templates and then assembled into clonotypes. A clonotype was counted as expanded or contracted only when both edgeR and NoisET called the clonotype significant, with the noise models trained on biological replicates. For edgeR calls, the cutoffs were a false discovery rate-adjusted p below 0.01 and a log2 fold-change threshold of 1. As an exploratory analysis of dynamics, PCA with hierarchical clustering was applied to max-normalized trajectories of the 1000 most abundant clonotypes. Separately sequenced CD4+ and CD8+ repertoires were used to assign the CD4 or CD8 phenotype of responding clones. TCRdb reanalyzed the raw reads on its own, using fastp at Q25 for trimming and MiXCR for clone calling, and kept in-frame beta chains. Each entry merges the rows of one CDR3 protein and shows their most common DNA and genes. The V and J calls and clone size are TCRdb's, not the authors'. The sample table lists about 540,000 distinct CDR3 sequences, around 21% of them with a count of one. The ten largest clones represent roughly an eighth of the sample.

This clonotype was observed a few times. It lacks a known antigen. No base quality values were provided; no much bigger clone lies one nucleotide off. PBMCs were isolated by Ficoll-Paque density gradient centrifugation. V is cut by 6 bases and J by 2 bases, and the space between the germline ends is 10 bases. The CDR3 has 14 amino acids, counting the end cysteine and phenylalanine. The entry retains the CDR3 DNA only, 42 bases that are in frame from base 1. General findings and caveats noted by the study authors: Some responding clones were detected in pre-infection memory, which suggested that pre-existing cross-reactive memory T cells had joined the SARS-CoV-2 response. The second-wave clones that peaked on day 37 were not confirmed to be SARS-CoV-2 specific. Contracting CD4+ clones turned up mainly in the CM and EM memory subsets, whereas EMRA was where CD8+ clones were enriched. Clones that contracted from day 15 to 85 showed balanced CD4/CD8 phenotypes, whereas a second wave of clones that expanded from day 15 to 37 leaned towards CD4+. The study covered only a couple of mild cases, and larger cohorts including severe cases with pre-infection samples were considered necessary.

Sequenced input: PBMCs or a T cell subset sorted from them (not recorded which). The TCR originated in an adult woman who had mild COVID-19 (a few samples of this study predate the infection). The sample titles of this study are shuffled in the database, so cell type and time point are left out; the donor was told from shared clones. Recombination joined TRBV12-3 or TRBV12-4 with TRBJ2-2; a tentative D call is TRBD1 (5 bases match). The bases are TGTGCCAGCAGATCTACAGGAAACACCGGGGAGCTGTTTTTT. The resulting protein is CASRSTGNTGELFF.